This T cell receptor (beta chain) was recovered during a study of identical twins. Whole-study findings and limits: Monozygotic twins shared more out-of-frame TCR alpha than recombination models predicted.

TCRdb processed the 5' RACE reads anew with MiXCR; each CDR3 protein has one entry. The sample yields fewer than 550,000 distinct CDR3 sequences, over 12% seen once. A note on this clonotype: The antigen is unknown.

These data also featured in a second study, about yellow fever vaccine responses in identical twins. In that study: Vaccine-induced T cell responses in twins were reportedly observed to appear partly convergent, partly personalized.

The sequence was collected from a woman aged 18-29 years in good health. Sequencing was performed on CD4+ T cells sorted from blood.

The CDR3 sequence is CASSPEGQNYGYTF. Written as DNA, the CDR3 is TGTGCCAGCAGCCCCGAGGGACAGAACTATGGCTACACCTTC. This chain connects TRBV9 to TRBJ1-2; the match to TRBD1 covers 7 bases. Germline loops: CDR1 SGDLS, CDR2 YYNGEE. The CDR3 is made up of 14 amino acids. Trimming at V came to 4 bases and at J to 2 bases, leaving 5 bases not matched to a gene. Variable domain in full (rest from reference TRBV9 and TRBJ1-2): DSGVTQTPKHLITATGQRVTLRCSPRSGDLSVYWYQQSLDQGLQFLIQYYNGEERAKGNILERFSAQQFPDLHSELNLSSLELGDSALYFCASSPEGQNYGYTFGSGTRLTVV.